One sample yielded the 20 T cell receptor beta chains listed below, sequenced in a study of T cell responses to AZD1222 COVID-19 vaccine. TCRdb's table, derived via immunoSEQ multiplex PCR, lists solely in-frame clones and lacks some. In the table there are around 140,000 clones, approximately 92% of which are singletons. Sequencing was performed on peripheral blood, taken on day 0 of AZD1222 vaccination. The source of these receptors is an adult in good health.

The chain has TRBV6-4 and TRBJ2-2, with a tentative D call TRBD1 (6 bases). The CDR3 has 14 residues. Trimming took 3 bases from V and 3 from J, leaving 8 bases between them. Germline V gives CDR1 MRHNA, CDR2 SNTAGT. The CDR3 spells CASSEDSDTGELFF. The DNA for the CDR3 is TGTGCCAGCAGTGAGGACAGTGACACCGGGGAGCTGTTTTTT.

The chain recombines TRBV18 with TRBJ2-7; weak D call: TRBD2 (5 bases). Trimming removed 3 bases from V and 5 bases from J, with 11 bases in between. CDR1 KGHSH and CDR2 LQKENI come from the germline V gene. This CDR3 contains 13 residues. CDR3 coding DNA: TGTGCCAGCTCACCGGACTCCAGCGACGAGCAGTACTTC. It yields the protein CASSPDSSDEQYF.

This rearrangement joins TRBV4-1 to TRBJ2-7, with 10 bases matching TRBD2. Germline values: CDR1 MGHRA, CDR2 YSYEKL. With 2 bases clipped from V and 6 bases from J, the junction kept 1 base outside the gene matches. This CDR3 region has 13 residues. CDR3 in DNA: TGCGCCAGCAGCCAACCTAGCGGGAGCGAGCAGTACTTC. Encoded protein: CASSQPSGSEQYF.

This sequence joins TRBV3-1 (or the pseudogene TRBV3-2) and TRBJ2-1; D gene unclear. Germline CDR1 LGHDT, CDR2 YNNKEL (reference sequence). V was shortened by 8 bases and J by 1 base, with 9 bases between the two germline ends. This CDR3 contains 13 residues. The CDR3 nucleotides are TGTGCCAGCCACTCAGGATCCTACAATGAGCAGTTCTTC. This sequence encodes CASHSGSYNEQFF.

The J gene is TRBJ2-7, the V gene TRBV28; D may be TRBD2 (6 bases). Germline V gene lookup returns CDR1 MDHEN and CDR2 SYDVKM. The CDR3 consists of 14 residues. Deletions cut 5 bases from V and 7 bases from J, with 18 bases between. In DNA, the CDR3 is TGTGCCAGCAGTAGCACGTACCGCAGCGGGGAGCAGTACTTC. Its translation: CASSSTYRSGEQYF.

CDR3 region: CASSVGGGDGSPLHF. The CDR3 coding sequence is TGTGCCAGCAGCGTAGGGGGTGGGGACGGTTCACCCCTCCACTTT. The chain recombines TRBV9 with TRBJ1-6; D might be TRBD1 (5 bases). The CDR3 contains 15 residues. Germline V lookup: CDR1 SGDLS, CDR2 YYNGEE. Trimming stripped 0 bases from V and 9 bases from J, with 13 bases between.

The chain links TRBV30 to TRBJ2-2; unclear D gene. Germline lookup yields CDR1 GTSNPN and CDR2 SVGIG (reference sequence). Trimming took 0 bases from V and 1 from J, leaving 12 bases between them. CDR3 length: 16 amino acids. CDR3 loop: CAWSVLRAGNTGELFF. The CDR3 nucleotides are TGTGCCTGGAGTGTACTAAGGGCTGGGAACACCGGGGAGCTGTTTTTT.

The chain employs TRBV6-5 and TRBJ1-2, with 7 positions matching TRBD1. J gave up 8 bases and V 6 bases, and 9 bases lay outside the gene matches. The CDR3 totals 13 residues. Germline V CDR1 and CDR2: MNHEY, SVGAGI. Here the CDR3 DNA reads TGTGCCAGCAGCGATAGGGGGCCGGAGGGCTACACCTTC. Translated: CASSDRGPEGYTF.

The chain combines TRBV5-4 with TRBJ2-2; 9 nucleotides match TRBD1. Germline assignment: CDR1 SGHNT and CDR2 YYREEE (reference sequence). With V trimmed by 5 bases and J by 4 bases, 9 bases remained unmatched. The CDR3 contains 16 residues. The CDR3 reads CASRPGTGRFTGELFF. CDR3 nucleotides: TGTGCCAGCAGACCCGGGACAGGGAGATTCACCGGGGAGCTGTTTTTT. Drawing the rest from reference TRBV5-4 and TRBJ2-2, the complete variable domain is ETGVTQSPTHLIKTRGQQVTLRCSSQSGHNTVSWYQQALGQGPQFIFQYYREEENGRGNFPPRFSGLQFPNYSSELNVNALELDDSALYLCASRPGTGRFTGELFFGEGSRLTVL.

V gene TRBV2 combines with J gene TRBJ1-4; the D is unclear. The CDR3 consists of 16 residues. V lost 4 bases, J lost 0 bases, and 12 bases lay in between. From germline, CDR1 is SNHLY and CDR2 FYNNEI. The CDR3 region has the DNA TGTGCCAGCAGTGTCCAGTATAGAGCAACTAATGAAAAACTGTTTTTT. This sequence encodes CASSVQYRATNEKLFF.

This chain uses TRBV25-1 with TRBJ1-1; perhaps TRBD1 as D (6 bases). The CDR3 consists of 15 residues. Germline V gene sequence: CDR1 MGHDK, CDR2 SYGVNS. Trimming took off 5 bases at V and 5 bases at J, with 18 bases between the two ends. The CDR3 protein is CASSSTQGLGTEAFF. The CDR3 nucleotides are TGTGCCAGCAGTTCAACACAGGGCTTGGGGACTGAAGCTTTCTTT.

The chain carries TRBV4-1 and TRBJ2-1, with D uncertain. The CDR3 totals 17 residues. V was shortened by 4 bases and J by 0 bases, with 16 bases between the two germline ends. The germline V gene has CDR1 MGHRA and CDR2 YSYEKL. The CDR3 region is CASSPMGSRSSYNEQFF. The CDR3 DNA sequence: TGCGCCAGCAGCCCTATGGGCAGCCGGAGCTCCTACAATGAGCAGTTCTTC.

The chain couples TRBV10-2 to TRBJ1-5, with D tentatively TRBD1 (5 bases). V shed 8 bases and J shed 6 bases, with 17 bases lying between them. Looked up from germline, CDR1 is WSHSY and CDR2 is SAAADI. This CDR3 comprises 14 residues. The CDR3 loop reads CASGPGQRSQPQHF. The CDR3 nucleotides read TGCGCCAGCGGTCCCGGACAAAGGTCTCAGCCCCAGCATTTT.

The CDR3 sequence is CASKRPNSNQPQHF. In DNA form, the CDR3 reads TGTGCCAGCAAACGGCCGAATAGCAATCAGCCCCAGCATTTT. This chain uses TRBV6-5 with TRBJ1-5; D is ambiguous. V dropped 7 bases and J dropped 0 bases, with 10 bases sitting between them. The CDR3 contains 14 residues. CDR1 is MNHEY and CDR2 is SVGAGI in the germline V gene.

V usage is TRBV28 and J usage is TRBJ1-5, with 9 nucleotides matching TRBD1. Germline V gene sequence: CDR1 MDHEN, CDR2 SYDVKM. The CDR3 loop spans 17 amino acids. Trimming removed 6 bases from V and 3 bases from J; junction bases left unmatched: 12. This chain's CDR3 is CASRTDPGQGFNQPQHF. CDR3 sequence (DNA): TGTGCCAGCAGGACAGACCCGGGACAGGGCTTCAATCAGCCCCAGCATTTT.

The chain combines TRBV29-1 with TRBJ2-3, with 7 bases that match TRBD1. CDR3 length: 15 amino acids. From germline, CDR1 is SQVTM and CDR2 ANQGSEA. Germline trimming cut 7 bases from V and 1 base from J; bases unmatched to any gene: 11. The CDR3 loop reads CSAIVRTGGTDTQYF. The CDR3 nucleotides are TGCAGCGCTATTGTAAGGACAGGTGGCACAGATACGCAGTATTTT.

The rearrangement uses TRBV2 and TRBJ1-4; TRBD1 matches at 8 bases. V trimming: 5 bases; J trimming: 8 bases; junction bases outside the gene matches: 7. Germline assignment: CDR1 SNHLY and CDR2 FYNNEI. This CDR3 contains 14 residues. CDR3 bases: TGTGCCAGCAGTCGACAGGGGATAGGGGAAAAACTGTTTTTT. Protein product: CASSRQGIGEKLFF.

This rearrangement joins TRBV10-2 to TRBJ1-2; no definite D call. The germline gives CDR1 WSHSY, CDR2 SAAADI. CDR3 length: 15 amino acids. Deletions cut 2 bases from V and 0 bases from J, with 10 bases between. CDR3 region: CASSEIHPPNYGYTF. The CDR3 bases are TGCGCCAGCAGTGAGATCCATCCCCCTAACTATGGCTACACCTTC.

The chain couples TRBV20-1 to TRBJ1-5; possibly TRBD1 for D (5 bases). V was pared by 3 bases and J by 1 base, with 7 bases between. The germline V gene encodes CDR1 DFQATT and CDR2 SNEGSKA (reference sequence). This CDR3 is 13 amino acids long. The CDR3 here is CSASWDSNQPQHF. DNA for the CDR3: TGCAGTGCTAGTTGGGACAGCAATCAGCCCCAGCATTTT.

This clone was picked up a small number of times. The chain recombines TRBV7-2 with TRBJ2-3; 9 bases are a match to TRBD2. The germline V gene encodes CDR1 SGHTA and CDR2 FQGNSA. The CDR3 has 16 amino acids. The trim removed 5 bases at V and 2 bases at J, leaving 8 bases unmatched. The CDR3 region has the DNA TGTGCCAGCAGCCTTCTAGCGGGACGATACACAGATACGCAGTATTTT. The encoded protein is CASSLLAGRYTDTQYF.